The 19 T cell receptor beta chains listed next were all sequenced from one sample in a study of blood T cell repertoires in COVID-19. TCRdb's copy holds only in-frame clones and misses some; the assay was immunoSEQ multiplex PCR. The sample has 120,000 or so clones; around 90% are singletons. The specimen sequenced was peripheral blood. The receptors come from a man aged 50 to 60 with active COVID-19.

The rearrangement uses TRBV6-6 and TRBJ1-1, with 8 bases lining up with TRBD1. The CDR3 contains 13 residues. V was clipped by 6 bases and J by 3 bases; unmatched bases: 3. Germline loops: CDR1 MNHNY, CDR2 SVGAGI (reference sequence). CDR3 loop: CASSRQGYTEAFF. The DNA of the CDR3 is TGTGCCAGCAGCAGACAGGGGTACACTGAAGCTTTCTTT.

CDR3 loop: CASSTSGPYNEQFF. CDR3 DNA: TGTGCCAGTAGTACTAGCGGCCCATACAATGAGCAGTTCTTC. The V gene is TRBV19, the J gene TRBJ2-1, with 7 positions matching TRBD2. V shed 4 bases and J 4 bases; nucleotides not matched to a gene: 4. The CDR3 has 14 amino acids. Germline CDR1 LNHDA, CDR2 SQIVND (reference sequence).

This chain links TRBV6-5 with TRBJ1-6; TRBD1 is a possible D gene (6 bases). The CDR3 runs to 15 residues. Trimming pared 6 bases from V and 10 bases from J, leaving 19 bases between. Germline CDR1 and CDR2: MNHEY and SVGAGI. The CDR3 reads CASREYREPRSPLHF. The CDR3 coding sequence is TGTGCCAGCAGGGAGTACAGGGAGCCGCGATCACCCCTCCACTTT.

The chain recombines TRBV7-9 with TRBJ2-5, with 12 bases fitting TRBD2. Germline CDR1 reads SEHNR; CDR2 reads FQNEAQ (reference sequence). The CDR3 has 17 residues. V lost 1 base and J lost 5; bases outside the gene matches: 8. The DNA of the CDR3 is TGTGCCAGCAGCTTAGATCTAGCGGGAGGGTTGGAGGAGACCCAGTACTTC. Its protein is CASSLDLAGGLEETQYF.

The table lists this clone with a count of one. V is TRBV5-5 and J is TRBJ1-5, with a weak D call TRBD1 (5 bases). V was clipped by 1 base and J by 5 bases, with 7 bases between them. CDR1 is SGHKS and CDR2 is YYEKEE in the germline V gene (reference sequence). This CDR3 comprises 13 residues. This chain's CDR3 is CASSLQGDQPQHF. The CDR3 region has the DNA TGTGCCAGCAGCTTGCAAGGGGATCAGCCCCAGCATTTT.

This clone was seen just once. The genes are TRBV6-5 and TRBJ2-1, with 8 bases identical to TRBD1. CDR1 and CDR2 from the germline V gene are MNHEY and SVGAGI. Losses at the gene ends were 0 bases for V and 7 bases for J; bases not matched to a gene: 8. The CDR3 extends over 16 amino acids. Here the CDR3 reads CASSYSWTGTGNEQFF. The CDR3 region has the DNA TGTGCCAGCAGTTACTCGTGGACAGGGACGGGGAATGAGCAGTTCTTC.

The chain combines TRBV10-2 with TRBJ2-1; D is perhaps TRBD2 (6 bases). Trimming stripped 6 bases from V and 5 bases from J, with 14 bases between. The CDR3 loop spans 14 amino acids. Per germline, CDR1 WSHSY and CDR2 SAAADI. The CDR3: CASSRDFGNNEQFF. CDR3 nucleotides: TGCGCCAGCAGCCGGGACTTCGGAAACAATGAGCAGTTCTTC.

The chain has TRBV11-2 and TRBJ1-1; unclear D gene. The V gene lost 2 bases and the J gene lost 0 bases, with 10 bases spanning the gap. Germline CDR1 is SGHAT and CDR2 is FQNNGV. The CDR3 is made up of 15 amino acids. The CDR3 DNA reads TGTGCCAGCAGCTTACTAATTGACATGAACACTGAAGCTTTCTTT. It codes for CASSLLIDMNTEAFF.

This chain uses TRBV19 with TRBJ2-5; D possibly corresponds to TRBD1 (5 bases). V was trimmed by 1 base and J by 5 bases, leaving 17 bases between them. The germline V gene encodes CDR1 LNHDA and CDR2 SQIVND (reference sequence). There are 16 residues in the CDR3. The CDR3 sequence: CASSIAGATGRETQYF. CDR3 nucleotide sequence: TGTGCCAGTAGTATAGCTGGGGCCACCGGAAGGGAGACCCAGTACTTC.

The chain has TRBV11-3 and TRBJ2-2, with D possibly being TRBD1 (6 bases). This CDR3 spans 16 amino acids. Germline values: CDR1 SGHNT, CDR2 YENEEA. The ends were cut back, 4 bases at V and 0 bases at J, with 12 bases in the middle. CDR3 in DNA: TGTGCCAGCAGCTCGATTCAGGGGTCGAACACCGGGGAGCTGTTTTTT. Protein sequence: CASSSIQGSNTGELFF.

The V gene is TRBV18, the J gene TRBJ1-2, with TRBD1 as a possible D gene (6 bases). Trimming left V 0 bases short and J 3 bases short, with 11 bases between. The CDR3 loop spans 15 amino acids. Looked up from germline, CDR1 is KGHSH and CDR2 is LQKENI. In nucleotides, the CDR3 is TGTGCCAGCTCACCACCACAGGGTAATTACTATGGCTACACCTTC. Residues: CASSPPQGNYYGYTF.

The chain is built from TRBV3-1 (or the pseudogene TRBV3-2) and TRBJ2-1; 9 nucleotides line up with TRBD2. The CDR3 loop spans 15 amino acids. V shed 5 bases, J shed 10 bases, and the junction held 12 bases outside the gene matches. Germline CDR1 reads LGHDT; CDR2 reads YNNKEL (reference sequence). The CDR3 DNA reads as TGTGCCAGCAGCTTCGGGGAGCGGGGGGCCTCCGAGCAGTTCTTC. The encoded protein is CASSFGERGASEQFF.

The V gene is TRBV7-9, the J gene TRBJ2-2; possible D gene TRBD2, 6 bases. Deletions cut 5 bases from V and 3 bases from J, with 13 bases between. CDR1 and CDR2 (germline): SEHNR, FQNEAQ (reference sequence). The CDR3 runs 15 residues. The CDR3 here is CASSPLRGHTGELFF. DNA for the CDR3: TGTGCCAGCAGCCCTCTGCGGGGTCACACCGGGGAGCTGTTTTTT. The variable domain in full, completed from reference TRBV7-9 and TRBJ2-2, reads DTGVSQNPRHKITKRGQNVTFRCDPISEHNRLYWYRQTLGQGPEFLTYFQNEAQLEKSRLLSDRFSAERPKGSFSTLEIQRTEQGDSAMYLCASSPLRGHTGELFFGEGSRLTVL.

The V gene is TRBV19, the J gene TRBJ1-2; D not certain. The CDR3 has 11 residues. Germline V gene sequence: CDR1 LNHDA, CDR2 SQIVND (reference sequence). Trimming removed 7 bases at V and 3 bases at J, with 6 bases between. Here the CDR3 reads CASTRDYGYTF. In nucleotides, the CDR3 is TGTGCCAGTACAAGAGACTATGGCTACACCTTC.

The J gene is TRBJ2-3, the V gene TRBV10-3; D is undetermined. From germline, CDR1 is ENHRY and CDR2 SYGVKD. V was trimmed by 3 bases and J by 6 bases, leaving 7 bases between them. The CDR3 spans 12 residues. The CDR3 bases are TGTGCCATCAGTGAAAACGGGGATACGCAGTATTTT. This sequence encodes CAISENGDTQYF.

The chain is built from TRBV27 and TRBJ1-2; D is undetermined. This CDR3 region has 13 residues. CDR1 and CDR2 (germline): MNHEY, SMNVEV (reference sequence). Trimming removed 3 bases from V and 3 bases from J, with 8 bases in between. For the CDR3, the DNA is TGTGCCAGCAGTTTCTCCCCCCACTATGGCTACACCTTC. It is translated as CASSFSPHYGYTF.

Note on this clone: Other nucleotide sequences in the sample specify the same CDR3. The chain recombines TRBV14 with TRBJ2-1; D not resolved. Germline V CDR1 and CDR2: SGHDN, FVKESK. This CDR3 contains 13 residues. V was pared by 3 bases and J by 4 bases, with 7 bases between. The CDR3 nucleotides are TGTGCCAGCAGCCAGGTGACTTACAATGAGCAGTTCTTC. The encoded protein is CASSQVTYNEQFF.

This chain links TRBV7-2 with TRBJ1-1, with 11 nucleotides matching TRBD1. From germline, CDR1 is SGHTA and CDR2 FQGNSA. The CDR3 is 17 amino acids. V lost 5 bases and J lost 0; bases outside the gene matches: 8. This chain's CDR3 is CASSPRDRGNMNTEAFF. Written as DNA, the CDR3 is TGTGCCAGCAGCCCACGGGACAGGGGGAACATGAACACTGAAGCTTTCTTT.

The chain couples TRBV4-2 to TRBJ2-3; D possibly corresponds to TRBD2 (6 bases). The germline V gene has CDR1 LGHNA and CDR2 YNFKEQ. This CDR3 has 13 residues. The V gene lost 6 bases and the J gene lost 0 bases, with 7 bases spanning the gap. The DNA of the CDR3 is TGTGCCAGCAGTGGACTAAGCACAGATACGCAGTATTTT. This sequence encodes CASSGLSTDTQYF.